This TCR beta chain was found in a study of blood T cell repertoires in COVID-19. Assay used: immunoSEQ multiplex PCR; TCRdb lists only in-frame clones, some missing. The table includes about 200,000 clones, roughly 90% detected once. This clone was observed a handful of times. The CDR3 is made up of 14 amino acids. Per germline, CDR1 SNHLY and CDR2 FYNNEI. Trimming removed 2 bases from V and 5 bases from J, with 12 bases in between. Specimen: peripheral blood. This chain joins TRBV2 and TRBJ1-2, with D perhaps TRBD1 (5 bases). The receptor was isolated from a man younger than 35 with active or convalescent COVID-19. The CDR3 coding sequence is TGTGCCAGCAGTGAAATAGGGGTAGATTATGGCTACACCTTC. Amino acids: CASSEIGVDYGYTF.